These T cell receptor beta chains were read from a single sample in a study of Ad26.COV2.S vaccination and SARS-CoV-2 variants. Using immunoSEQ multiplex PCR, the repertoire was profiled, and TCRdb retains in-frame clones only, with some absent. The profile shows approximately 400,000 clones, roughly four fifths of them singletons. The material was peripheral blood, obtained in a trial of Ad26.COV2.S vaccine versus placebo. The receptors stem from a person between 18 and 59 years old who received the Ad26.COV2.S COVID-19 vaccine or a placebo. Each CDR3 is given with its conserved first and last residue. A D gene is named only where the DNA matches it firmly. Clone size, where shown, is once, few, many, or a class for clones that have expanded.

v_gene	d_gene	abundance	j_gene	CDR3nt	CDR3aa
TRBV7-6	-	-	TRBJ2-1	TGTGCCAGCAGCTTGCCTGGGGCAGGCTCCTACAATGAGCAGTTCTTC	CASSLPGAGSYNEQFF
TRBV3-1/TRBV3-2	-	-	TRBJ1-4	TGTGCCAGCAGCCACTCGGGACAAACTAATGAAAAACTGTTTTTT	CASSHSGQTNEKLFF
TRBV7-3	-	-	TRBJ2-1	TGTGCCAGCAGCCCTCTTAACCCCGGACTGGGGGTCTACAATGAGCAGTTCTTC	CASSPLNPGLGVYNEQFF
TRBV3-1/TRBV3-2	-	-	TRBJ2-7	TGTGCCGCAGGTGAGGCTAGTAAGTACGAGCAGTACTTC	CAAGEASKYEQYF
TRBV2	-	once	TRBJ1-3	TGTGCCAGCAGAGCCGGGGGAAACACCATATATTTT	CASRAGGNTIYF
TRBV24-1	-	-	TRBJ2-7	TGTGCCACCAGTGGGGGCTCCTACGAGCAGTACTTC	CATSGGSYEQYF
TRBV4-3	-	-	TRBJ2-7	TGCGCCAGCAGCCAAGACAAAGGATACGAGCAGTACTTC	CASSQDKGYEQYF
TRBV4-3	-	-	TRBJ2-2	TGCGCCAGCAGCCAATTAACGGGGGCCGACACCGGGGAGCTGTTTTTT	CASSQLTGADTGELFF
TRBV5-5	TRBD1	once	TRBJ1-5	TGTGCCAGCAGCTTTTGGGGACAGGGCATCCGGCGGCCCCAGCATTTT	CASSFWGQGIRRPQHF
TRBV6-5	-	-	TRBJ2-7	TGTGCCAGCAGTCCCACCTCGTCCCCTGTCTACGAGCAGTACTTC	CASSPTSSPVYEQYF
TRBV18	TRBD1	once	TRBJ1-5	TGTGCCAGCTCAACGGACAGGGGGCGGGAGCCCCAGCATTTT	CASSTDRGREPQHF
TRBV27	-	-	TRBJ1-1	TGTGCCAGCAGTTTATCAGGGGTGAACACTGAAGCTTTCTTT	CASSLSGVNTEAFF
TRBV7-6	-	-	TRBJ2-1	TGTGCCAGCAGCTTAGCCGGACACGCCCTAGGTGAGCAGTTCTTC	CASSLAGHALGEQFF
TRBV9	-	-	TRBJ2-1	TGTGCCAGCAGCGTAGGACCTCCTATGGGCTCCTACAATGAGCAGTTCTTC	CASSVGPPMGSYNEQFF
TRBV11-2	-	-	TRBJ2-1	TGTGCCAGCACCCTAGTGGCGGGGTCCTACAATGAGCAGTTCTTC	CASTLVAGSYNEQFF
TRBV25-1	-	-	TRBJ1-2	TGTGCCAGCTACCGGACTGACGGCGGCTACACCTTC	CASYRTDGGYTF
TRBV24-1	TRBD1	-	TRBJ2-5	TGTGCCCCTAAACCTGGGACAGGGGGCCCGTACCAAGAGACCCAGTACTTC	CAPKPGTGGPYQETQYF
TRBV19	TRBD1	-	TRBJ2-1	TGTGCCAGTAGTGCCCGGACAGGGCACCAGCAGTTCTTC	CASSARTGHQQFF
TRBV7-2	-	-	TRBJ2-7	TGTGCCAGCAGCTTAGCGGGGGGGCGGAGCGAGCAGTACTTC	CASSLAGGRSEQYF
TRBV11-3	-	-	TRBJ1-4	TGTGCCAGCAGCAGGGACCGAGCTAATGAAAAACTGTTTTTT	CASSRDRANEKLFF
TRBV10-3	-	few	TRBJ2-2	TGTGCCATCAGTGAGGGGGTGGTGAACACCGGGGAGCTGTTTTTT	CAISEGVVNTGELFF
TRBV27	-	-	TRBJ1-1	TGTGCCAGCACCAAAGGGGCTGAGAACACTGAAGCTTTCTTT	CASTKGAENTEAFF
TRBV27	TRBD1	-	TRBJ2-7	TGTGCCAGCAGTTTATTAGGGGGCGGTTACGAGCAGTACTTC	CASSLLGGGYEQYF
TRBV7-9	TRBD1	-	TRBJ2-7	TGTGCCAGCAGCCGGGACAGGGGCTACGAGCAGTACTTC	CASSRDRGYEQYF
TRBV2	-	once	TRBJ1-5	TGTGCCAGCAGTGGAAAACCGAAGTATAGCAATCAGCCCCAGCATTTT	CASSGKPKYSNQPQHF
TRBV12-3/TRBV12-4	-	-	TRBJ1-2	TGTGCCAGCAACAAAGCAGGGGTTGGCTACACCTTC	CASNKAGVGYTF
TRBV14	TRBD2	-	TRBJ2-1	TGTGCCAGCAGCCAAGAAGGGCTAGCGGGAAACAATGAGCAGTTCTTC	CASSQEGLAGNNEQFF